One sample yielded the 15 T cell receptor beta chains listed below, sequenced in a study of T-cell memory formation after mild COVID-19. TCRdb used MiXCR to reprocess the 5' RACE reads, holding one entry per CDR3 protein. This table holds just under 350,000 distinct CDR3 sequences, 10% to 15% found once. The source material was PBMCs or a T cell subset sorted from them (not recorded which). These receptors all come from a man younger than 35 who had mild COVID-19 (a few samples of this study predate the infection). Cell type and time point are not known.

This chain joins TRBV20-1 and TRBJ2-5, with TRBD2 matching over 14 bases. J lost 3 bases, V lost 3 bases, and 0 bases had no gene match. The germline gives CDR1 DFQATT, CDR2 SNEGSKA (reference sequence). This CDR3 is 14 amino acids long. The CDR3 is CSARGLAGEETQYF. The CDR3 DNA sequence: TGCAGTGCTAGGGGACTAGCGGGAGAAGAGACCCAGTACTTC.

The chain recombines TRBV29-1 with TRBJ1-1, with unresolved D. Germline values: CDR1 SQVTM, CDR2 ANQGSEA. With 1 base removed from V and 0 bases from J, the gap between germline ends came to 18 bases. The CDR3 has 17 amino acids. CDR3 in amino acids: CSVEGWGSKFMNTEAFF. Written as DNA, the CDR3 is TGCAGCGTTGAAGGTTGGGGATCTAAGTTCATGAACACTGAAGCTTTCTTT.

V is TRBV10-3 and J is TRBJ2-3; TRBD2 matches 8 bases. Germline V CDR1 and CDR2: ENHRY, SYGVKD. This CDR3 spans 17 amino acids. The V segment lost 3 bases and the J segment 3 bases; nucleotides outside the gene matches: 11. The CDR3 DNA sequence: TGTGCCATCAGTGACCTGGGGAATAGCGGGGCGACAGATACGCAGTATTTT. Its protein product is CAISDLGNSGATDTQYF.

In its sample, this clonotype was seen a few times. The chain combines TRBV3-1 with TRBJ2-3; no definite D call. V lost 2 bases, J lost 2 bases, and 11 bases lay in between. The CDR3 spans 15 residues. The germline CDR1 and CDR2 sequences are LGHDT and YNNKEL (reference sequence). The CDR3 protein is CASSQSAPVTDTQYF. For the CDR3, the DNA is TGTGCCAGCAGCCAATCGGCCCCAGTCACAGATACGCAGTATTTT.

CDR3 in amino acids: CASSPPVGAPYNEQFF. CDR3 nucleotides: TGTGCCAGCAGCCCCCCCGTAGGAGCACCCTACAATGAGCAGTTCTTC. The rearrangement uses TRBV7-6 and TRBJ2-1; no clear D. The CDR3 spans 16 residues. The V gene's germline CDR1 is SGHVS and CDR2 FNYEAQ. Deletions cut 5 bases from V and 2 bases from J, with 16 bases between. The complete variable domain, with remaining parts taken from reference TRBV7-6 and TRBJ2-1, reads GAGVSQSPRYKVTKRGQDVALRCDPISGHVSLYWYRQALGQGPEFLTYFNYEAQQDKSGLPNDRFSAERPEGSISTLTIQRTEQRDSAMYRCASSPPVGAPYNEQFFGPGTRLTVL.

This clonotype was counted only a few times. The chain recombines TRBV6-2 or TRBV6-3 with TRBJ2-1, with D possibly TRBD2 on 6 matching bases. V was cut by 8 bases and J by 0 bases, with 20 bases left in between. The CDR3 sequence is 17 residues long. The V gene's germline CDR1 is MNHEY and CDR2 SVGEGT. CDR3 in DNA: TGTGCCAGCGGGGGACTGGGGCTCATCAGCTCCTACAATGAGCAGTTCTTC. It specifies CASGGLGLISSYNEQFF.

The chain combines TRBV4-2 with TRBJ1-2; D gene uncertain. The germline CDR1 and CDR2 sequences are LGHNA and YNFKEQ. Deletions cut 0 bases from V and 0 bases from J, with 5 bases between. The CDR3 totals 14 residues. The CDR3 sequence is CASSQDKTNYGYTF. The CDR3 bases are TGTGCCAGCAGCCAAGATAAGACTAACTATGGCTACACCTTC.

This clonotype was seen only a few times. The chain combines TRBV7-2 with TRBJ1-2; 9 positions agree with TRBD1. The germline CDR1 and CDR2 sequences are SGHTA and FQGNSA. The length of the CDR3 is 14 residues. With V trimmed by 5 bases and J by 8 bases, 9 bases remained unmatched. The CDR3 loop is CASSPMGQGEGYTF. Here the CDR3 DNA reads TGTGCCAGCAGCCCCATGGGACAGGGAGAAGGCTACACCTTC.

This clonotype has a handful of counts. The chain combines TRBV7-9 with TRBJ2-7, with 9 bases that match TRBD2. The CDR3 contains 15 residues. The junction had 10 bases not matched to a gene; V was cut back by 6 bases and J by 4 bases. Per germline, CDR1 SEHNR and CDR2 FQNEAQ (reference sequence). CDR3 region: CASRETGLADYEQYF. The CDR3 DNA reads TGTGCCAGCAGAGAAACGGGACTAGCCGATTACGAGCAGTACTTC.

This clonotype showed up just a few times. V usage is TRBV11-2 and J usage is TRBJ2-3, with 7 bases identical to TRBD2. Trimming removed 7 bases from V and 1 base from J; junction bases left unmatched: 8. Germline-derived CDR1 and CDR2 are SGHAT and FQNNGV. The CDR3 is 15 residues long. The CDR3 nucleotides are TGTGCCAGCAATTCGCGGGGGTCGGGCACAGATACGCAGTATTTT. This encodes CASNSRGSGTDTQYF.

This clonotype came up a few times. This chain connects TRBV6-5 to TRBJ2-2; no firm D call. Germline assignment: CDR1 MNHEY and CDR2 SVGAGI. V shed 0 bases and J shed 0 bases, with 14 bases lying between them. CDR3 length: 18 residues. The CDR3 DNA follows: TGTGCCAGCAGTTACTCGAAGAGTTCCTTAGCGAACACCGGGGAGCTGTTTTTT. This codes for CASSYSKSSLANTGELFF.

This clonotype appeared a single time. V is TRBV30 and J is TRBJ2-3; D unclear. V was cut by 0 bases and J by 0 bases, with 4 bases left in between. The CDR3 runs 13 residues. Germline CDR1 is GTSNPN and CDR2 is SVGIG (reference sequence). The CDR3 region is CAWSVSSTDTQYF. CDR3 in DNA: TGTGCCTGGAGTGTAAGCAGCACAGATACGCAGTATTTT.

The CDR3 DNA sequence: TGCGCCAGCAGCTTGTCGGCAGCGAACACTGAAGCTTTCTTT. Protein product: CASSLSAANTEAFF. V usage is TRBV5-1 and J usage is TRBJ1-1, with unresolved D. The CDR3 is made up of 14 amino acids. V gave up 1 base and J gave up 1 base, with 8 bases separating them. Germline V gene data show CDR1 as SGHRS and CDR2 as YFSETQ.

The J gene is TRBJ2-1, the V gene TRBV7-9; D might be TRBD2 (5 bases). Germline loops: CDR1 SEHNR, CDR2 FQNEAQ (reference sequence). V lost 3 bases, J lost 0 bases, and 12 bases lay in between. The CDR3 is made up of 16 amino acids. CDR3 sequence (DNA): TGTGCCAGCAGCTTTATGGCGGGTCCCTCCTACAATGAGCAGTTCTTC. This codes for CASSFMAGPSYNEQFF.

This clonotype was counted only a few times. This chain links TRBV27 with TRBJ2-7, with 9 bases lining up with TRBD1. The junction had 16 bases not matched to a gene; V was cut back by 10 bases and J by 6 bases. Germline V gene sequence: CDR1 MNHEY, CDR2 SMNVEV (reference sequence). This CDR3 contains 15 residues. The CDR3 DNA follows: TGTGCCATCTCTTACCGGGACAGGGCTTCTCTCGAGCAGTACGTC. Its protein is CAISYRDRASLEQYV.